Presented here are 4 T cell receptor beta chains from one specimen sequenced in a study of T cells in women clearing cervical HPV infection. Assay: immunoSEQ multiplex PCR; the TCRdb copy retains only in-frame clones and omits some. The record lists about 23,000 clones, of which the ten most abundant hold roughly 2.6%. Sequenced material: blood buffy coat. The receptors stem from a woman aged 18-70 years with a cervical HPV16 infection that either progressed to CIN3+ or cleared (not recorded which).

On this clone: One end of the junction fails to match germline, which may point to a read error. The CDR3 is cut off 3 residues early in the read; its end comes from the germline J gene. The sample has other DNA sequences that encode this CDR3 too. The V and J genes are TRBV2 and TRBJ1-2, with D maybe TRBD1 (6 bases). CDR3 length equals 14 residues. Germline V CDR1 and CDR2: SNHLY, FYNNEI. CDR3 bases read: TGTGCCAGCAGATTACAGGGCCTCAACTATGGG. This sequence encodes CASRLQGLNYG. The full CDR3 reads CASRLQGLNYGYTF.

Worth noting for this clone: The read halts 3 residues ahead of the CDR3 end, with the missing end drawn from the germline J gene. This chain connects TRBV18 to TRBJ1-1, with TRBD1 as a possible D gene (6 bases). Trimming shortened V by 0 bases and J by 4 bases, and 6 bases separated the two germline ends. CDR3 size: 13 residues. CDR1 KGHSH and CDR2 LQKENI come from the germline V gene. This CDR3 is CASSPPDSTEAFF. The sequenced CDR3 bases are TGTGCCAGCTCACCACCGGACAGCACTGAA.

Turning to this clone: The read finishes 3 residues shy of the CDR3 end, and the germline J gene is used to complete it. The rearrangement joins TRBV20-1 to TRBJ2-1; D is perhaps TRBD1 (5 bases). Germline V gives CDR1 DFQATT, CDR2 SNEGSKA (reference sequence). The CDR3 extends over 11 amino acids. The V end was cut by 6 bases, the J end by 8 bases, with 11 bases between. The DNA read from the CDR3 is TGCAGTGCGGCAGGGTTCGATGAG. Amino acid sequence: CSAAGFDE. The whole CDR3 protein is CSAAGFDEQFF.

To note about this clone: Sequencing ends 3 residues short of the CDR3 end; the germline J gene provides the rest. This chain connects TRBV18 to TRBJ2-1; 13 positions match TRBD2. V was clipped by 2 bases and J by 5 bases; unmatched bases: 3. Germline V gene data show CDR1 as KGHSH and CDR2 as LQKENI. The CDR3 loop spans 16 amino acids. CDR3 loop: CASSPRTSGSNNEQFF. The CDR3 DNA, read in part, is TGTGCCAGCTCACCAAGGACTAGCGGGAGTAACAATGAG.